The 27 T cell receptor beta chains presented below share a single source sample, sequenced in a study of radiation and T cells in renal cell carcinoma. Described time point: blood 2 weeks post-SBRT. Sample treatment: 15 Gy SBRT to primary tumor, nephrectomy 4 weeks later. Measured with immunoSEQ multiplex PCR; TCRdb has only the in-frame clones, and not every one. The table shows about 60,000 clones, with roughly four fifths occurring only once. The sample was blood, taken from a patient whose treatment included radiotherapy and nephrectomy. The receptor set was obtained from a man in his 60s with renal cell carcinoma.

The chain joins TRBV5-1 to TRBJ1-1, with a weak D call TRBD1 (5 bases). Trimming pared 4 bases from V and 3 bases from J, leaving 7 bases between. CDR1 and CDR2 (germline): SGHRS, YFSETQ. The CDR3 runs to 12 residues. DNA of the CDR3: TGCGCCAGCAGCCGGGGGGACACTGAAGCTTTCTTT. Encoded protein: CASSRGDTEAFF.

V and J are TRBV28 and TRBJ2-7, with D possibly TRBD1 on 6 matching bases. V lost 8 bases, J lost 2 bases, and 10 bases lay in between. Germline values: CDR1 MDHEN, CDR2 SYDVKM. The CDR3 is made up of 12 amino acids. CDR3 bases: TGTGCCAGCTGGACAGATACCTACGAGCAGTACTTC. Its translation is CASWTDTYEQYF.

The CDR3 here is CAWRNTGYEQYF. CDR3 bases: TGTGCCTGGAGGAATACAGGTTACGAGCAGTACTTC. The V call is TRBV30, the J call TRBJ2-7; a weak D match, TRBD1 (5 bases). The CDR3 is 12 amino acids. Germline CDR1 reads GTSNPN; CDR2 reads SVGIG (reference sequence). The V and J ends lost 3 bases and 4 bases respectively, with 10 bases between them.

V usage is TRBV7-9 and J usage is TRBJ1-1; unclear D gene. V was cut by 5 bases and J by 8 bases, with 18 bases left in between. Germline V gene lookup returns CDR1 SEHNR and CDR2 FQNEAQ (reference sequence). CDR3 length equals 14 residues. CDR3 protein: CASSQPQGRGEAFF. The CDR3 bases are TGTGCCAGCAGCCAACCACAAGGAAGAGGGGAAGCTTTCTTT.

The chain recombines TRBV2 with TRBJ2-4; the D is unclear. This CDR3 has 16 residues. Germline loops: CDR1 SNHLY, CDR2 FYNNEI. V lost 4 bases to trimming and J lost 1 base, with 14 bases between them. The CDR3 bases are TGTGCCAGCAGTGTTCCAGTAACGCTCGCCAAAAACATTCAGTACTTC. This translates into CASSVPVTLAKNIQYF.

As DNA, the CDR3 is TGCGCCAGCAGCCAAGCTCCCGGCTACGAGCAGTACTTC. Encoded protein: CASSQAPGYEQYF. This chain connects TRBV4-3 to TRBJ2-7, with unresolved D. CDR1 is LGHNA and CDR2 is YSLEER in the germline V gene. V lost 1 base and J lost 3, with 7 bases in between. The CDR3 sequence is 13 residues long.

This chain links TRBV5-5 with TRBJ1-1; no definite D call. This CDR3 contains 13 residues. Germline V lookup: CDR1 SGHKS, CDR2 YYEKEE (reference sequence). Between the trimmed V and J ends, which lost 4 bases and 5 bases, there was a span of 12 bases. CDR3 in DNA: TGTGCCAGCAGCCGCGCGGGGAAGACTGAAGCTTTCTTT. Its protein product is CASSRAGKTEAFF. The full variable domain, its missing parts supplied by reference TRBV5-5 and TRBJ1-1, is DAGVTQSPTHLIKTRGQQVTLRCSPISGHKSVSWYQQVLGQGPQFIFQYYEKEERGRGNFPDRFSARQFPNYSSELNVNALLLGDSALYLCASSRAGKTEAFFGQGTRLTVV.

As to this clone: At one end, the junction sequence differs from germline, possibly due to a read error. Different DNA sequences within this sample yield the same CDR3. V is TRBV30 and J is TRBJ2-5, with TRBD1 matching 7 bases. This CDR3 has 13 amino acids. CDR1 and CDR2 (germline): GTSNPN, SVGIG (reference sequence). In nucleotides, the CDR3 is TGTGCTTGGAGCCGACAGGGTCCCTCGGCCCAGTACTTC. This encodes CAWSRQGPSAQYF.

CDR3 sequence reads: CASRPAGTGNEKLFF. The CDR3 DNA reads as TGTGCCAGTCGTCCTGCCGGGACAGGGAACGAAAAACTGTTTTTT. The V and J genes are TRBV19 and TRBJ1-4; 9 bases map to TRBD1. Unmatched junction bases numbered 12, after V lost 8 bases and J lost 8 bases. Germline V gene sequence: CDR1 LNHDA, CDR2 SQIVND (reference sequence). The CDR3 is 15 amino acids.

The chain links TRBV27 to TRBJ2-1; D call uncertain. The germline V and J ends were trimmed by 6 bases and 4 bases, with 19 bases remaining between them. Germline-derived CDR1 and CDR2 are MNHEY and SMNVEV (reference sequence). The CDR3 has 16 residues. The CDR3 sequence is CASRSLANSLYNEQFF. In DNA, the CDR3 is TGTGCCAGCAGATCCCTCGCGAATTCGTTATACAATGAGCAGTTCTTC.

The chain is built from TRBV10-2 and TRBJ2-7; 7 nucleotides match TRBD2. The CDR3 extends over 11 amino acids. Per the germline V gene, CDR1 is WSHSY and CDR2 is SAAADI. Trimming took 6 bases from V and 11 from J; bases not matched to a gene: 7. In DNA form, the CDR3 reads TGCGCCAGCAGCCAGGCGGGGACTAAGTACGTC. As protein: CASSQAGTKYV.

This chain connects TRBV29-1 to TRBJ2-2; either TRBD1 or TRBD2 may fit D (6 bases each). The germline gives CDR1 SQVTM, CDR2 ANQGSEA. This CDR3 contains 15 residues. With 4 bases removed from V and 6 bases from J, the gap between germline ends came to 18 bases. This chain's CDR3 is CSVGSGAATAGELFF. The DNA for the CDR3 is TGCAGCGTTGGGTCGGGGGCCGCTACGGCCGGGGAGCTGTTTTTT.

The chain uses TRBV5-6 and TRBJ1-3, with unresolved D. In germline, CDR1 is SGHDT, CDR2 YYEEEE. Trimming took 1 base from V and 3 from J, leaving 2 bases between them. The CDR3 totals 12 residues. The CDR3 DNA is TGTGCCAGCAGCTTGCTTGGAAACACCATATATTTT. It encodes CASSLLGNTIYF.

The gene calls are TRBV7-9 and TRBJ1-1; D call uncertain. This CDR3 contains 12 residues. The V and J ends lost 5 bases and 6 bases respectively, with 10 bases between them. Germline V gives CDR1 SEHNR, CDR2 FQNEAQ (reference sequence). Written as DNA, the CDR3 is TGTGCCAGCAGCGGACGTAATGCTGAAGCTTTCTTT. Encoded protein: CASSGRNAEAFF.

The chain couples TRBV10-2 to TRBJ2-1; 10 nucleotides line up with TRBD2. The CDR3 contains 15 residues. J was trimmed by 6 bases and V by 6 bases; bases with no gene match: 8. CDR1 is WSHSY, CDR2 SAAADI, per germline. CDR3 sequence (DNA): TGCGCCAGCAGCGCGAGCGGGAGGGACCTCAATGAGCAGTTCTTC. The encoded protein is CASSASGRDLNEQFF.

The rearrangement links TRBV2 to TRBJ2-2; D gene unclear. CDR1 and CDR2 (germline): SNHLY, FYNNEI. Trimming took off 6 bases at V and 8 bases at J, with 13 bases between the two ends. This CDR3 has 13 residues. The CDR3 region has the DNA TGTGCCAGCAGCCCTGAGTTGAGGGGGGAGCTGTTTTTT. This translates into CASSPELRGELFF.

Only one count was recorded for this clone. The chain has TRBV6-5 and TRBJ1-3, with D maybe TRBD1 (5 bases). Trimming removed 2 bases from V and 4 bases from J, with 15 bases in between. CDR1 is MNHEY, CDR2 SVGAGI, per germline. The CDR3 spans 16 residues. In nucleotides, the CDR3 is TGTGCCAGCAGTTACAAGTTTCGGGGGTTCGGAAACACCATATATTTT. This codes for CASSYKFRGFGNTIYF.

This clone came up once. This chain uses TRBV19 with TRBJ2-7, with 8 bases fitting TRBD1. The V and J ends lost 4 bases and 1 base, in that order; junction bases with no gene match: 21. The CDR3 spans 20 residues. Germline V lookup: CDR1 LNHDA, CDR2 SQIVND (reference sequence). This CDR3 reads CASSRVWLGQDRLLSYEQYV. The CDR3 region has the DNA TGTGCCAGTAGTAGGGTTTGGTTGGGACAGGATCGTCTTTTATCCTACGAGCAGTACGTC.

This clone was found a few times. This rearrangement joins TRBV30 to TRBJ2-2, with TRBD2 matching over 8 bases. V was pared by 2 bases and J by 5 bases, with 4 bases of the junction left unmatched. The CDR3 loop spans 14 amino acids. In germline, CDR1 is GTSNPN, CDR2 SVGIG (reference sequence). The CDR3 DNA is TGTGCCTGGAGTAGACTAGCGATGACCGGGGAGCTGTTTTTT. Translated, it gives CAWSRLAMTGELFF.

This clone came up once. This chain connects TRBV4-2 to TRBJ2-5; 12 nucleotides line up with TRBD2. Germline V gene sequence: CDR1 LGHNA, CDR2 YNFKEQ. The length of the CDR3 is 17 residues. V lost 0 bases to trimming and J lost 4 bases; unmatched junction nucleotides: 6. The CDR3 protein is CASSQDGLAGGLETQYF. In DNA, the CDR3 is TGTGCCAGCAGCCAAGATGGCCTAGCGGGAGGGCTAGAGACCCAGTACTTC.

The V gene is TRBV10-1, the J gene TRBJ2-3, with D unresolved. The CDR3 runs 13 residues. V lost 0 bases and J 5 bases, leaving 6 bases between the germline ends. Germline loops: CDR1 WNHNN, CDR2 SYGVQD (reference sequence). This chain's CDR3 is CASSESSRDTQYF. CDR3 bases: TGCGCCAGCAGTGAGTCCTCAAGAGATACGCAGTATTTT.

The CDR3 region has the DNA TGCGCCAGCAGCTCGGGGCTAGCGGGGGGGCCGGAAGATACGCAGTATTTT. This sequence encodes CASSSGLAGGPEDTQYF. The rearrangement joins TRBV5-1 to TRBJ2-3; 12 nucleotides agree with TRBD2. J lost 5 bases, V lost 3 bases, and 10 bases had no gene match. CDR3 length: 17 amino acids. Germline V CDR1 and CDR2: SGHRS, YFSETQ.

This chain joins TRBV4-1 and TRBJ1-2; a possible D gene is TRBD1 (5 bases). The CDR3 sequence is 16 residues long. V lost 0 bases, J lost 12 bases, and 23 bases lay in between. Germline V gives CDR1 MGHRA, CDR2 YSYEKL. CDR3 bases: TGCGCCAGCAGCCAAGATCTGCAGGGTTGGTATGAGGGCCACACCTTC. Its translation is CASSQDLQGWYEGHTF.

This clone was seen more than once but under ten times. The chain recombines TRBV13 with TRBJ2-7; unclear D gene. This CDR3 has 13 amino acids. The germline V gene encodes CDR1 PRHDT and CDR2 FYEKMQ (reference sequence). The V and J ends lost 5 bases and 3 bases respectively, with 11 bases between them. Here the CDR3 reads CASSPNFSYEQYF. The CDR3 bases are TGTGCCAGCAGCCCGAACTTCAGCTACGAGCAGTACTTC.

This chain connects TRBV7-8 to TRBJ1-1; TRBD1 might be the D (6 bases). Between the trimmed V and J ends, which lost 5 bases and 0 bases, there was a span of 13 bases. Germline values: CDR1 SGHVS, CDR2 FQNEAQ. This CDR3 comprises 15 residues. This CDR3 reads CASSVRTAMNTEAFF. CDR3 sequence (DNA): TGTGCCAGCAGCGTAAGGACAGCCATGAACACTGAAGCTTTCTTT.

This chain links TRBV27 with TRBJ2-5; 8 nucleotides align to TRBD1. J was trimmed by 5 bases and V by 6 bases; bases with no gene match: 5. Germline V CDR1 and CDR2: MNHEY, SMNVEV (reference sequence). The CDR3 spans 13 residues. The CDR3 DNA sequence: TGTGCCAGCAGCTGGGACAGGCGGGAGACCCAGTACTTC. This sequence encodes CASSWDRRETQYF.

This chain connects TRBV4-1 to TRBJ1-2; 8 bases align to TRBD1. Germline-derived CDR1 and CDR2 are MGHRA and YSYEKL. J gave up 7 bases and V 0 bases, and 7 bases lay outside the gene matches. The CDR3 sequence is 15 residues long. CDR3 residues: CASSQEILTGAGYTF. In nucleotides, the CDR3 is TGCGCCAGCAGCCAAGAAATCCTGACAGGGGCTGGCTACACCTTC.